The entry below gives a single TCR beta chain sequence along with its context. Its antigen is as yet unknown. Germline values: CDR1 LGHNA, CDR2 YNFKEQ. The CDR3 loop spans 14 amino acids. V was cut by 6 bases and J by 0 bases, with 9 bases left in between. Clones were sequenced by immunoSEQ multiplex PCR, and TCRdb holds only the in-frame ones, with some missing. The sample has roughly 38,000 clones, around 87% seen once. This record comes from a study of OX40 agonist ivuxolimab in advanced cancers. Study in general: Every 2 weeks, ivuxolimab was infused into the patients intravenously at between 0.01 and 10 mg/kg.

General observations from the study: Researchers did not establish what antigens the expanded peripheral T cells target.

This specimen consisted of CD4+ or CD8+ T cells sorted from blood, obtained in a trial of the OX40 agonist ivuxolimab. This TCR derives from an adult with an advanced solid tumor such as melanoma, head and neck, liver or kidney cancer. The chain has TRBV4-2 and TRBJ2-1; D unresolved. The CDR3 bases are TGTGCCAGCAGGCACGAAGTCTCCTACAATGAGCAGTTCTTC. It codes for CASRHEVSYNEQFF.